This T cell receptor (beta chain) is drawn from a study of blood T cell repertoires in COVID-19. V lost 6 bases, J lost 5 bases, and 6 bases stayed unmatched. Germline V lookup: CDR1 SGHRS, CDR2 YFSETQ. The CDR3 has 15 amino acids. This clone showed up just once. This table comes from immunoSEQ multiplex PCR, and its TCRdb copy is limited to in-frame clones, with some not included. The sample shows about 190,000 clones, around 90% of them seen only once. Sequenced sample: peripheral blood. V is TRBV5-1 and J is TRBJ2-2, with 11 positions matching TRBD2. The receptor was isolated from a man between 35 and 55 years old with acute or convalescent COVID-19. The CDR3 loop is CASTDSGGATGELFF. The CDR3 bases are TGCGCCAGCACTGATAGCGGGGGGGCAACCGGGGAGCTGTTTTTT.